Below are 15 T cell receptor beta chains sequenced from a single sample in a study of cytomegalovirus exposure and HLA in healthy donors. With 60 Vbeta and 13 Jbeta primers, the PCR was carried out. The data were produced by immunoSEQ multiplex PCR, yet TCRdb's version contains in-frame clones alone and is incomplete. The profile shows approximately 79,000 clones, around 79% of them singletons. The sequenced sample consisted of PBMCs. These receptors all come from a male donor in good health and CMV-seropositive.

The chain couples TRBV5-1 to TRBJ2-7; a weak D match, TRBD2 (5 bases). The CDR3 runs to 15 residues. V was clipped by 0 bases and J by 3 bases, with 13 bases between them. Per germline, CDR1 SGHRS and CDR2 YFSETQ. The CDR3 DNA is TGCGCCAGCAGCTTGGAAATAGCCCGGGGCTACGAGCAGTACTTC. Its translation is CASSLEIARGYEQYF.

The V call is TRBV5-6, the J call TRBJ2-7; a possible D gene is TRBD1 (6 bases). The germline V gene has CDR1 SGHDT and CDR2 YYEEEE. This CDR3 spans 15 amino acids. Between the trimmed V and J ends, which lost 4 bases and 4 bases, there was a span of 18 bases. As DNA, the CDR3 is TGTGCCAGCAGCCCGAGGACAGCCCCCCTATACGAGCAGTACTTC. Protein sequence: CASSPRTAPLYEQYF. The whole variable domain, filled in from reference TRBV5-6 and TRBJ2-7, reads DAGVTQSPTHLIKTRGQQVTLRCSPKSGHDTVSWYQQALGQGPQFIFQYYEEEERQRGNFPDRFSGHQFPNYSSELNVNALLLGDSALYLCASSPRTAPLYEQYFGPGTRLTVT.

CDR3 in amino acids: CASSVRGRAPGELFF. The CDR3 DNA sequence: TGTGCCAGCAGCGTAAGGGGGAGGGCCCCCGGGGAGCTGTTTTTT. This chain joins TRBV9 and TRBJ2-2; possible D gene TRBD2, 7 bases. Trimming shortened V by 1 base and J by 6 bases, and 13 bases separated the two germline ends. CDR1 SGDLS and CDR2 YYNGEE come from the germline V gene. The CDR3 is 15 amino acids.

The gene calls are TRBV28 and TRBJ2-5, with 8 positions matching TRBD1. Germline assignment: CDR1 MDHEN and CDR2 SYDVKM. The ends lost 3 bases at V and 2 bases at J; junction bases unmatched: 5. This CDR3 is 15 amino acids long. The CDR3 protein is CASSFRTGLQETQYF. CDR3 nucleotides: TGTGCCAGCAGTTTTAGGACAGGGTTACAAGAGACCCAGTACTTC.

V gene TRBV7-3 combines with J gene TRBJ2-5; D might be TRBD2 (5 bases). TRBJ2-7 matches the DNA end more closely, so the J call is doubtful. This CDR3 region has 14 residues. Germline V gives CDR1 SGHTA, CDR2 FQGTGA. The CDR3 protein is CASSLQRGAYEQYF. CDR3 DNA: TGTGCCAGCAGCCTCCAACGGGGAGCTTACGAGCAGTACTTC.

This chain links TRBV4-1 with TRBJ2-7; TRBD1 aligns across 9 bases. The CDR3 runs to 15 residues. With 4 bases clipped from V and 4 bases from J, the junction kept 8 bases outside the gene matches. The germline gives CDR1 MGHRA, CDR2 YSYEKL. DNA for the CDR3: TGCGCCAGCAGCCCGGACAGGGGCTTCCCATACGAGCAGTACTTC. Translating it yields CASSPDRGFPYEQYF.

The V gene is TRBV4-3, the J gene TRBJ2-5, with 14 bases matching TRBD2. The CDR3 has 18 amino acids. The V gene's germline CDR1 is LGHNA and CDR2 YSLEER. J was trimmed by 5 bases and V by 1 base; bases with no gene match: 9. The CDR3 here is CASSQVRLAGGPYETQYF. In nucleotides, the CDR3 is TGCGCCAGCAGCCAAGTGAGACTAGCGGGGGGGCCGTACGAGACCCAGTACTTC.

The chain uses TRBV28 and TRBJ1-1; 7 positions agree with TRBD1. This CDR3 spans 12 amino acids. Germline assignment: CDR1 MDHEN and CDR2 SYDVKM. V lost 7 bases to trimming and J lost 8 bases; unmatched junction nucleotides: 7. Here the CDR3 reads CASTIPDREAFF. CDR3 DNA sequence: TGTGCCAGCACCATCCCGGACAGGGAAGCTTTCTTT.

The chain employs TRBV5-1 and TRBJ2-7, with 8 bases fitting TRBD1. The CDR3 totals 14 residues. V lost 4 bases, J lost 3 bases, and 6 bases stayed unmatched. From germline, CDR1 is SGHRS and CDR2 YFSETQ. CDR3 sequence: CASSDRGQNYEQYF. DNA of the CDR3: TGCGCCAGCAGCGACAGGGGACAGAACTACGAGCAGTACTTC.

This chain joins TRBV6-5 and TRBJ2-7; D perhaps matches TRBD1 (5 bases). The CDR3 is 11 amino acids. The germline V and J ends were trimmed by 6 bases and 9 bases, with 12 bases remaining between them. Germline CDR1 MNHEY, CDR2 SVGAGI. CDR3 bases: TGTGCCAGCAGCACAGGATTCCGGCAGTACTTC. Amino acids: CASSTGFRQYF.

The V call is TRBV10-3, the J call TRBJ1-2, with D perhaps TRBD1 (6 bases). The V gene lost 6 bases and the J gene lost 9 bases, with 11 bases spanning the gap. CDR1 is ENHRY and CDR2 is SYGVKD in the germline V gene. This CDR3 comprises 11 residues. This CDR3 reads CAISTGSRYTF. CDR3 nucleotides: TGTGCCATCAGCACAGGGAGCCGCTACACCTTC.

In its sample, this clone was seen a few times. This chain joins TRBV6-1 and TRBJ1-1; TRBD1 might be the D (5 bases). The CDR3 is 15 amino acids. Per germline, CDR1 MNHNS and CDR2 SASEGT. Trimming removed 3 bases from V and 7 bases from J, with 18 bases in between. The CDR3 sequence is CASSEGDSWGGEAFF. The CDR3 region has the DNA TGTGCCAGCAGTGAGGGGGACTCTTGGGGCGGTGAAGCTTTCTTT.

The chain is built from TRBV25-1 and TRBJ1-2; 8 bases line up with TRBD1. CDR1 is MGHDK, CDR2 SYGVNS, per germline. With V trimmed by 2 bases and J by 2 bases, 4 bases remained unmatched. CDR3 length equals 15 residues. CDR3 region: CASSEASGGNYGYTF. The CDR3 DNA follows: TGTGCCAGCAGTGAAGCGTCAGGGGGCAACTATGGCTACACCTTC.

The J gene is TRBJ1-1, the V gene TRBV5-4; possible D gene TRBD1, 6 bases. The CDR3 loop spans 13 amino acids. Trimming took off 2 bases at V and 4 bases at J, with 9 bases between the two ends. In germline, CDR1 is SGHNT, CDR2 YYREEE (reference sequence). CDR3 protein: CASSFTGSTEAFF. CDR3 in DNA: TGTGCCAGCAGCTTTACAGGGAGCACTGAAGCTTTCTTT.

The V gene is TRBV27, the J gene TRBJ1-2, with D tentatively TRBD1 (5 bases). Between the trimmed V and J ends, which lost 8 bases and 3 bases, there was a span of 13 bases. CDR1 is MNHEY, CDR2 SMNVEV, per germline (reference sequence). The CDR3 extends over 13 amino acids. Written as DNA, the CDR3 is TGTGCCAGCTCATCGGGACTAGACTATGGCTACACCTTC. It is translated as CASSSGLDYGYTF.